The 20 T cell receptor beta chains reported below all come from one sample, sequenced in a study of shared clonotypes between healthy human individuals. This table comes from immunoSEQ multiplex PCR, and its TCRdb copy is limited to in-frame clones, with some not included. Of 550,000 to 700,000 clones in the sample, roughly 73% were seen once. The sample taken for sequencing was memory CD4+ T cells sorted from blood. Subset given: CD45RA-negative fraction. The source is a woman under 40 in good health.

Only a few counts were recorded for this clone. The chain uses TRBV2 and TRBJ1-4, with D possibly being TRBD1 (5 bases). The CDR3 consists of 14 residues. Germline V gives CDR1 SNHLY, CDR2 FYNNEI. The V gene lost 6 bases and the J gene lost 4 bases, with 12 bases spanning the gap. CDR3 protein: CASRRGGDNEKLFF. CDR3 DNA: TGTGCCAGCAGGAGGGGTGGGGATAATGAAAAACTGTTTTTT.

V usage is TRBV30 and J usage is TRBJ2-1; 10 bases are shared with TRBD1. After removal of 0 bases from V and 4 bases from J, the junction contained 6 bases not matched to a gene. This CDR3 contains 16 residues. From germline, CDR1 is GTSNPN and CDR2 SVGIG (reference sequence). The CDR3: CAWSVKGGQGYNEQFF. The CDR3 nucleotides read TGTGCCTGGAGTGTAAAGGGGGGACAGGGGTACAATGAGCAGTTCTTC.

With respect to this clone: The same CDR3 arises from other DNA sequences in this sample as well. V is TRBV29-1 and J is TRBJ2-5; 7 bases agree with TRBD1. Germline V gene lookup returns CDR1 SQVTM and CDR2 ANQGSEA. J lost 5 bases, V lost 6 bases, and 6 bases had no gene match. This CDR3 is 12 amino acids long. CDR3 in amino acids: CSVRQGAETQYF. The DNA for the CDR3 is TGCAGCGTACGACAGGGTGCGGAGACCCAGTACTTC.

The chain has TRBV2 and TRBJ2-5; D is possibly TRBD1 (5 bases). V was clipped by 8 bases and J by 3 bases, with 16 bases between them. The CDR3 runs 14 residues. Germline CDR1 SNHLY, CDR2 FYNNEI. The CDR3, as DNA: TGTGCCAGCGGCATCCGCAGGGTTGAAGAGACCCAGTACTTC. It specifies CASGIRRVEETQYF.

V gene TRBV5-7 combines with J gene TRBJ2-6; 8 nucleotides align to TRBD2. TRBV5-7 is an ORF, with its function uncertain. Trimming cost V 3 bases and J 2 bases; bases outside gene matches: 10. The CDR3 extends over 18 amino acids. DNA for the CDR3: TGTGCCAGCAGCTCGTTGGGGACTAGGGAAACTGGGGCCAACGTCCTGACTTTC. The encoded protein is CASSSLGTRETGANVLTF.

This clone appeared a single time. Here the CDR3 DNA reads TGTGCCAGCAGCCTCTACCTCCCCGAGCAGTACTTC. This sequence encodes CASSLYLPEQYF. The chain links TRBV7-8 to TRBJ2-7; D unclear. Trimming cost V 5 bases and J 6 bases, with 11 bases left between them. The CDR3 sequence is 12 residues long. The V gene's germline CDR1 is SGHVS and CDR2 FQNEAQ.

As for this clone: Other DNA sequences of this sample code for an identical CDR3. This sequence joins TRBV2 and TRBJ1-2, with a possible D match to TRBD1 (5 bases). The CDR3 consists of 14 residues. The V and J ends lost 3 bases and 4 bases respectively, with 12 bases between them. In germline, CDR1 is SNHLY, CDR2 FYNNEI. The CDR3 DNA follows: TGTGCCAGCAGTGAGGCGAGACAGAGCTATGGCTACACCTTC. Translating gives CASSEARQSYGYTF.

The chain uses TRBV2 and TRBJ2-1, with 7 bases that match TRBD2. Germline V gene data show CDR1 as SNHLY and CDR2 as FYNNEI. This CDR3 is built from 15 residues. V lost 1 base, J lost 4 bases, and 4 bases stayed unmatched. The CDR3 is CASSEVLADYNEQFF. In DNA form, the CDR3 reads TGTGCCAGCAGTGAAGTCCTAGCGGATTACAATGAGCAGTTCTTC.

This chain joins TRBV6-6 and TRBJ2-5; 10 bases map to TRBD1. CDR3 size: 14 residues. Germline V gives CDR1 MNHNY, CDR2 SVGAGI (reference sequence). V dropped 5 bases and J dropped 5; count of bases not matched to a gene: 5. The CDR3, as DNA: TGTGCCAGCAGTCGACAGGGGGCAGGGGAGACCCAGTACTTC. Translated: CASSRQGAGETQYF.

This chain joins TRBV29-1 and TRBJ2-5; 10 bases fit TRBD2. The last part of the DNA fits TRBJ2-7 better; the J call may be wrong. This CDR3 has 16 amino acids. Germline V gives CDR1 SQVTM, CDR2 ANQGSEA. CDR3 DNA sequence: TGCAGCGTTGATCTTAGTAGAGCGGGAGGGGTCTACGAGCAGTACTTC. Translation gives CSVDLSRAGGVYEQYF.

The genes are TRBV4-2 and TRBJ2-5, with D possibly being TRBD1 (5 bases). The CDR3 covers 14 residues. Germline V gene lookup returns CDR1 LGHNA and CDR2 YNFKEQ. The ends were cut back, 0 bases at V and 1 base at J, with 6 bases in the middle. CDR3 region: CASSQDQGQETQYF. The CDR3 nucleotides are TGTGCCAGCAGCCAAGATCAGGGCCAAGAGACCCAGTACTTC.

The rearrangement links TRBV9 to TRBJ2-7, with 9 nucleotides matching TRBD2. The CDR3 totals 16 residues. The J segment lost 2 bases and the V segment lost 0 bases, leaving 6 bases of the junction unmatched. The germline V gene has CDR1 SGDLS and CDR2 YYNGEE. Here the CDR3 DNA reads TGTGCCAGCAGCGTAGGGGGGCCTAGCGGGACCTACGAGCAGTACTTC. Translation: CASSVGGPSGTYEQYF. The variable domain in full, with the rest retrieved from reference TRBV9 and TRBJ2-7, is DSGVTQTPKHLITATGQRVTLRCSPRSGDLSVYWYQQSLDQGLQFLIQYYNGEERAKGNILERFSAQQFPDLHSELNLSSLELGDSALYFCASSVGGPSGTYEQYFGPGTRLTVT.

The rearrangement uses TRBV19 and TRBJ2-3; TRBD2 aligns across 7 bases. The germline gives CDR1 LNHDA, CDR2 SQIVND (reference sequence). Unmatched junction bases numbered 7, after V lost 5 bases and J lost 2 bases. The CDR3 spans 15 residues. As DNA, the CDR3 is TGTGCCAGTAGTTTCTATAGCGGGTTCACAGATACGCAGTATTTT. This sequence encodes CASSFYSGFTDTQYF.

The sample holds many counts of this clone. J is TRBJ1-2 and V is TRBV6-5; 9 bases align to TRBD1. Germline V gene data show CDR1 as MNHEY and CDR2 as SVGAGI. This CDR3 comprises 15 residues. Losses at the gene ends were 6 bases for V and 4 bases for J; bases not matched to a gene: 9. CDR3 nucleotide sequence: TGTGCCAGCAGCCGAACAGGGGGCCAGAGCTATGGCTACACCTTC. Protein product: CASSRTGGQSYGYTF.

V usage is TRBV2 and J usage is TRBJ2-3; 7 bases are a match to TRBD2. V lost 6 bases, J lost 0 bases, and 6 bases stayed unmatched. CDR1 is SNHLY, CDR2 FYNNEI, per germline. CDR3 length equals 15 residues. The DNA of the CDR3 is TGTGCCAGCAGAGAATTTAGCGGGAGCACAGATACGCAGTATTTT. Amino acid sequence: CASREFSGSTDTQYF.

In this sample, this clone turned up once. The genes are TRBV5-4 and TRBJ2-3; D is unclear. CDR1 is SGHNT and CDR2 is YYREEE in the germline V gene (reference sequence). The CDR3 runs to 15 residues. V was pared by 1 base and J by 3 bases, with 12 bases between. CDR3 in amino acids: CASSLLATKTDTQYF. CDR3 DNA sequence: TGTGCCAGCAGCTTGTTGGCCACCAAAACAGATACGCAGTATTTT.

This clone was picked up one time. The genes are TRBV5-1 and TRBJ1-2; TRBD1 matches 10 bases. The CDR3 has 15 amino acids. The V and J ends lost 4 bases and 5 bases, in that order; junction bases with no gene match: 8. The germline CDR1 and CDR2 sequences are SGHRS and YFSETQ. The CDR3 is CASSPGQGVKYGYTF. In nucleotides, the CDR3 is TGCGCCAGCAGCCCCGGACAGGGGGTGAAATATGGCTACACCTTC. Based on the CDR3 plus reference TRBV5-1 and TRBJ1-2, the full variable domain is KAGVTQTPRYLIKTRGQQVTLSCSPISGHRSVSWYQQTPGQGLQFLFEYFSETQRNKGNFPGRFSGRQFSNSRSEMNVSTLELGDSALYLCASSPGQGVKYGYTFGSGTRLTVV.

The J gene is TRBJ2-2, the V gene TRBV5-1, with no clear D. The CDR3 runs to 16 residues. Germline V gene data show CDR1 as SGHRS and CDR2 as YFSETQ. V lost 2 bases, J lost 2 bases, and 13 bases lay in between. The chain's CDR3 is CASSFNPIENTGELFF. The CDR3 bases are TGCGCCAGCAGCTTTAACCCGATCGAAAACACCGGGGAGCTGTTTTTT.

The count of this clone is one. V and J are TRBV28 and TRBJ1-1; D is undetermined. The CDR3 contains 16 residues. V lost 4 bases to trimming and J lost 2 bases, with 17 bases between them. Looked up from germline, CDR1 is MDHEN and CDR2 is SYDVKM. The chain's CDR3 is CASSSPDGGRNTEAFF. CDR3 nucleotides: TGTGCCAGCAGTTCACCGGATGGTGGGCGTAACACTGAAGCTTTCTTT.

The chain employs TRBV6-4 and TRBJ2-7; TRBD2 agrees at 7 bases. Germline V gene sequence: CDR1 MRHNA, CDR2 SNTAGT. V was pared by 6 bases and J by 3 bases, with 11 bases of the junction left unmatched. The CDR3 sequence is 15 residues long. The CDR3 here is CASRNLSGCYYEQYF. CDR3 nucleotide sequence: TGTGCCAGCAGAAACCTTAGCGGGTGTTACTACGAGCAGTACTTC.